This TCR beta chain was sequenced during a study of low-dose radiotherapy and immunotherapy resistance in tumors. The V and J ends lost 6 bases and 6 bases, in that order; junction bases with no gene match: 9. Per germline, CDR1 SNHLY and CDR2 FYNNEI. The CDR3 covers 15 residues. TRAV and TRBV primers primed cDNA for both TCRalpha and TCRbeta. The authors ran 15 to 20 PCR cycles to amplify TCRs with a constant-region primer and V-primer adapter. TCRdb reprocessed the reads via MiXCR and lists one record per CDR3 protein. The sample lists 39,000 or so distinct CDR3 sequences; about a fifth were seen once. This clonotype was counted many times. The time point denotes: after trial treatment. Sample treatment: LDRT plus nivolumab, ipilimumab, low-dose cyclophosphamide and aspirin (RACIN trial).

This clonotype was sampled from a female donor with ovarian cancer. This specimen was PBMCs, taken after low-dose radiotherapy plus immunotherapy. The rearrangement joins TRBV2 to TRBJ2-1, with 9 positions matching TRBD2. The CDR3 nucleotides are TGTGCCAGCAGCCCCGGCGGGAGGGGGGGCAATGAGCAGTTCTTC. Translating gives CASSPGGRGGNEQFF.